This T cell receptor (beta chain) was captured in a study of T cells after yellow fever vaccination. Study at large: Researchers used SMART-Seq v4 Ultra Low Input to prepare fractions that had low cell numbers.

For TCR, cDNA came from 5'RACE template switching, which added a universal primer site and UMIs. TCRdb called the 5' RACE reads again in MiXCR, with one record for every CDR3 protein. This sample has tens of thousands of distinct CDR3 sequences, with approximately 8% found just once. There are 15 residues in the CDR3. The germline V gene encodes CDR1 SGHVS and CDR2 FQNEAQ. The ends lost 5 bases at V and 6 bases at J; junction bases unmatched: 8. Findings and limits, study-wide: Among primary-vaccination clones, most reappeared after the booster, at 95% to 96% for CD4 and around 91% for CD8. FACS-sorted repertoires could harbor abundant contaminating bulk-population clonotypes.

Worth noting for this clonotype: Its specificity is unknown.

J is TRBJ2-2 and V is TRBV7-8; 8 nucleotides agree with TRBD2. Sequencing was performed on CD8+ T cells sorted from PBMCs, taken on the day of the yellow fever booster vaccination. This receptor was identified in a man younger than 40 who received the YFV17D yellow fever vaccine. Here the CDR3 reads CASSPGREVPGELFF. The CDR3 DNA sequence: TGTGCCAGCAGCCCCGGGCGGGAGGTTCCCGGGGAGCTGTTTTTT.